Described below is a single TCR beta chain sequence and its context. No antigen is known for it. The sample holds no much larger clone one base away, and base qualities are not on file. The sample's time point label, in plain terms: less than five weeks on oral tofacitinib. The treatment or condition tag for this specimen amounts to: oral pan-JAK inhibitor, 5-10 mg twice daily. Lesional scalp punch biopsies and peripheral blood were obtained from alopecia areata patients. After PBMCs were isolated by density centrifugation and stained for CD3, CD4 and CD8, a FACSAria was used to sort CD4+ and CD8+ T cells. Libraries were made using the immunoSEQ multiplex PCR assay. To provide template for TCR sequencing, every sample had RNA extracted and reverse transcribed into cDNA. SuperScript III was used to make first-strand cDNA, primed with a 2:1 mix of oligo-dT and random hexamers. Amplification bias was assessed with a synthetic immune receptor repertoire, and residual bias was removed computationally. The source study handled its data this way. Raw reads were preprocessed to remove errors, and CDR3 was defined according to IMGT conventions as the region from the conserved cysteine to phenylalanine. Clonality was computed by normalizing Shannon entropy by log2 of the number of productive unique TCRs and subtracting the result from 1. Scalp TCRbeta sequences were cross-referenced with sorted blood CD4 and CD8 repertoires so that the CD4 or CD8 identity of scalp clones could be inferred. Imported from immuneACCESS, the table was reduced by TCRdb to in-frame sequences with V and J called. These copies leave out some clones; in studies compared against another copy, an unresolved V gene accounts for under half, and the cause of the remainder is not known. The DNA was the basis for D and trimming; V, J and clone size are from that table. The sample data list around 200,000 clones, and under 70% of these were observed just once. 3.5% to 5% of the sample comes from the top ten.

Measured from the cysteine to the phenylalanine, the CDR3 is 15 residues long. Just CDR3 DNA is preserved here, 45 bases in frame from base 1. Looking up the germline V gene (reference sequence) yields CDR1 SGHNT and CDR2 YYREEE. The junction shows trimming of 4 bases on V and 0 bases on J, plus 13 bases between the germline ends. This entry belongs to a study of CD8+ T cells in alopecia areata (dated by TCRdb to the late 2010s). Regarding the research as a whole: Treated patients were enrolled in an open-label pilot trial of oral tofacitinib at 5 to 10 mg twice daily for moderate-to-severe alopecia areata. Patients stayed on tofacitinib for 6 to 18 months and then had 6 months of follow-up off drug so that delayed response and recurrence could be assessed. The SALT score, which quantifies the percentage of affected scalp surface area, was used to measure disease severity in treated patients. To study T cell clonal expansion in alopecia areata, the researchers applied high-throughput TCRbeta sequencing to both the C3H/HeJ mouse model and human patients. Human TCRbeta sequencing covered scalp tissue and sorted CD4+ and CD8+ peripheral blood T cells from patchy and totalis/universalis alopecia areata patients and healthy controls. Biopsies were taken from tofacitinib-treated patients at baseline and at 4 and 24 weeks of treatment, and a later scalp biopsy was taken in several of the tofacitinib-treated patients. Clonality in the scalp was compared among normal scalp (n=4), patchy alopecia areata scalp (n=8), and alopecia totalis/universalis scalp (n=8). RNA came from the PAXgene miRNA kit for fixed scalp, the miRNeasy kit for PBMCs, and the RNeasy kit for mouse skin. TCRbeta CDR3 regions were amplified by immunoSEQ multiplex PCR using 35 Vbeta forward and 13 Jbeta reverse primers. Beyond this particular receptor, the publication reports: Lesional scalp, especially in alopecia totalis/universalis, showed higher clonality and more expanded CD8+ clones than normal scalp, suggesting antigenic drive. With tofacitinib, both scalp clonality and the number of expanded CD8+ clones among the top 100 scalp clones went down significantly. Shared TCR sequences between patients were less evident than in mice, which may be partly attributable to HLA diversity in the patient population. Because the treated cohort was small and had just a single nonresponder, larger studies are needed to establish links between baseline CD8+ expansion and response. Many expanded lesional clones were found to persist in scalp and blood during tofacitinib treatment, and relapse after treatment cessation may be partly explained by this persistence. Resident alphabeta T cells in normal human skin are also sequenced, complicating scalp TCR repertoire analysis, unlike mouse skin dominated by gammadelta T cells.

Sequencing was performed on CD4+ T cells sorted from blood, taken at week 4, from a patient treated with tofacitinib. Recombination connected TRBV5-4 to TRBJ1-2, with TRBD1 tentatively as D gene (6 bases match). The receptor's source is a human donor with alopecia areata. CDR3 reads: CASSAGTPSNYGYTF. The nucleotide sequence reads TGTGCCAGCAGCGCAGGGACACCCTCTAACTATGGCTACACCTTC.